This passage covers 30 T cell receptor beta chains from one sample sequenced in a study of T cell responses to AZD1222 COVID-19 vaccine. Only in-frame clones appear in the TCRdb table, and some are missing; sequencing was by immunoSEQ multiplex PCR. The sample has more than 85,000 clones, around 73% seen once. The material sequenced was peripheral blood, taken on day 0 of AZD1222 vaccination. Receptor source: an adult in good health.

This clone was observed a few times. J is TRBJ2-7 and V is TRBV7-9, with D perhaps TRBD1 (5 bases). This CDR3 spans 15 amino acids. The germline CDR1 and CDR2 sequences are SEHNR and FQNEAQ (reference sequence). V gave up 3 bases and J gave up 0 bases, with 12 bases separating them. In nucleotides, the CDR3 is TGTGCCAGCAGCTTGACAGAATTCAGCTCCTACGAGCAGTACTTC. Translating it yields CASSLTEFSSYEQYF.

The chain links TRBV5-1 to TRBJ2-2, with 8 bases matching TRBD2. The CDR3 is 16 amino acids. Trimming removed 4 bases from V and 2 bases from J; junction bases left unmatched: 7. Per germline, CDR1 SGHRS and CDR2 YFSETQ. The CDR3: CASSPRTSLNTGELFF. Written as DNA, the CDR3 is TGCGCCAGCAGCCCAAGGACTAGCCTAAACACCGGGGAGCTGTTTTTT.

The V call is TRBV3-1 (or the pseudogene TRBV3-2), the J call TRBJ2-2; the match to TRBD2 covers 7 bases. Trimming took 3 bases from V and 4 from J; bases not matched to a gene: 2. Germline lookup yields CDR1 LGHDT and CDR2 YNNKEL (reference sequence). The CDR3 is 14 residues long. This CDR3 reads CASSQGGSTGELFF. DNA of the CDR3: TGTGCCAGCAGCCAGGGCGGGAGCACCGGGGAGCTGTTTTTT.

The V call is TRBV6-5, the J call TRBJ2-7; 7 bases are shared with TRBD1. The junction had 6 bases not matched to a gene; V was cut back by 7 bases and J by 0 bases. CDR1 is MNHEY and CDR2 is SVGAGI in the germline V gene. The CDR3 contains 14 residues. In DNA form, the CDR3 reads TGTGCCAGCACCAGCCGGGACAGCTCCTACGAGCAGTACTTC. It specifies CASTSRDSSYEQYF.

This clone was observed a single time. The chain combines TRBV10-1 with TRBJ1-1, with D perhaps matching TRBD1 (5 bases). The CDR3 is 13 amino acids. V was pared by 3 bases and J by 5 bases, with 10 bases between. CDR1 and CDR2 from the germline V gene are WNHNN and SYGVQD (reference sequence). This chain's CDR3 is CASSDWGGTEAFF. In DNA, the CDR3 is TGCGCCAGCAGTGACTGGGGGGGGACTGAAGCTTTCTTT.

The chain uses TRBV3-1 (or the pseudogene TRBV3-2) and TRBJ2-5; 11 nucleotides line up with TRBD2. Germline CDR1 reads LGHDT; CDR2 reads YNNKEL (reference sequence). The V gene end was trimmed by 3 bases and the J gene end by 4 bases; junction bases not matched to a gene: 4. The CDR3 extends over 15 amino acids. The CDR3 region has the DNA TGTGCCAGCAGCCATAGCGGGAGGGCTGGAGAGACCCAGTACTTC. Protein product: CASSHSGRAGETQYF.

The chain has TRBV28 and TRBJ1-3; no clear D. Germline V gene lookup returns CDR1 MDHEN and CDR2 SYDVKM. The CDR3 is made up of 16 amino acids. Trimming removed 2 bases from V and 2 bases from J, with 13 bases in between. The CDR3 region is CASSLDLGRTGNTIYF. The CDR3 bases are TGTGCCAGCAGTTTAGATCTAGGGAGAACTGGAAACACCATATATTTT.

V and J are TRBV5-1 and TRBJ1-6; D unclear. V was shortened by 2 bases and J by 5 bases, with 23 bases between the two germline ends. The CDR3 totals 19 residues. Germline CDR1 reads SGHRS; CDR2 reads YFSETQ. The DNA of the CDR3 is TGCGCCAGCAGCTTACGACCCCCCCTACCGGGCCCCAATAATTCACCCCTCCACTTT. Its translation: CASSLRPPLPGPNNSPLHF.

V gene TRBV30 combines with J gene TRBJ1-3, with D maybe TRBD1 (5 bases). The ends were cut back, 1 base at V and 0 bases at J, with 22 bases in the middle. CDR3 size: 19 residues. Germline CDR1 and CDR2: GTSNPN and SVGIG (reference sequence). The CDR3 DNA reads TGTGCCTGGAGTGGCCCGGGGGGTATCCAGACATACTCTGGAAACACCATATATTTT. Amino acid sequence: CAWSGPGGIQTYSGNTIYF.

J is TRBJ2-3 and V is TRBV10-3; D is possibly TRBD1 or TRBD2 (5 bases each). CDR3 length equals 13 residues. Per the germline V gene, CDR1 is ENHRY and CDR2 is SYGVKD. Trimming pared 10 bases from V and 2 bases from J, leaving 13 bases between. The CDR3 loop is CATRDGFTDTQYF. As DNA, the CDR3 is TGTGCCACCCGGGACGGGTTCACAGATACGCAGTATTTT.

The CDR3 DNA reads TGTGCCTGGCAGGGGGGAGGAGAGACCCAGTACTTC. It yields the protein CAWQGGGETQYF. The rearrangement uses TRBV30 and TRBJ2-5; possible D gene TRBD1, 7 bases. The germline V gene encodes CDR1 GTSNPN and CDR2 SVGIG (reference sequence). The CDR3 spans 12 residues. V dropped 5 bases and J dropped 4 bases, with 11 bases sitting between them.

The V and J genes are TRBV20-1 and TRBJ1-3; D is perhaps TRBD1 (6 bases). In germline, CDR1 is DFQATT, CDR2 SNEGSKA (reference sequence). This CDR3 is built from 14 residues. V lost 3 bases to trimming and J lost 3 bases, with 12 bases between them. This CDR3 reads CSASRQGFGNTIYF. CDR3 nucleotides: TGCAGTGCTAGTCGGCAGGGGTTTGGAAACACCATATATTTT.

The chain has TRBV18 and TRBJ1-2; D unresolved. The V gene lost 0 bases and the J gene lost 0 bases, with 8 bases spanning the gap. Germline V CDR1 and CDR2: KGHSH, LQKENI. The CDR3 extends over 15 amino acids. CDR3 protein: CASSPPDLTNYGYTF. In nucleotides, the CDR3 is TGTGCCAGCTCACCACCGGACCTTACTAACTATGGCTACACCTTC.

The chain is built from TRBV4-3 and TRBJ2-1; D not certain. CDR1 LGHNA and CDR2 YSLEER come from the germline V gene. Trimming took 1 base from V and 7 from J, leaving 8 bases between them. The CDR3 has 13 amino acids. The DNA of the CDR3 is TGCGCCAGCAGCCAAGTTCAAGCTAATGAGCAGTTCTTC. Translation: CASSQVQANEQFF.

V gene TRBV6-5 combines with J gene TRBJ2-5, with 7 bases fitting TRBD1. Germline CDR1 MNHEY, CDR2 SVGAGI. The CDR3 runs to 13 residues. V lost 7 bases to trimming and J lost 6 bases; unmatched junction nucleotides: 8. CDR3 in DNA: TGTGCCAGCAAGGACAGGCAGGGGAAGACCCAGTACTTC. Translation: CASKDRQGKTQYF.

The rearrangement joins TRBV6-2 or TRBV6-3 to TRBJ1-5; D is undetermined. Trimming took 2 bases from V and 6 from J, leaving 5 bases between them. This CDR3 region has 12 residues. The V gene's germline CDR1 is MNHEY and CDR2 SVGEGT. The CDR3 region is CASSYGGQPQHF. CDR3 nucleotides: TGTGCCAGCAGTTACGGAGGTCAGCCCCAGCATTTT.

V gene TRBV5-6 combines with J gene TRBJ1-6; unclear D gene. With 2 bases removed from V and 5 bases from J, the gap between germline ends came to 20 bases. CDR1 and CDR2 from the germline V gene are SGHDT and YYEEEE. The CDR3 extends over 18 amino acids. The CDR3 sequence: CASSFGVEMEVNNSPLHF. CDR3 bases: TGTGCCAGCAGCTTTGGGGTGGAGATGGAAGTGAATAATTCACCCCTCCACTTT. Complete variable domain (other parts from reference TRBV5-6 and TRBJ1-6): DAGVTQSPTHLIKTRGQQVTLRCSPKSGHDTVSWYQQALGQGPQFIFQYYEEEERQRGNFPDRFSGHQFPNYSSELNVNALLLGDSALYLCASSFGVEMEVNNSPLHFGNGTRLTVT.

This clone was detected only once. The CDR3 DNA reads as TGTGCCAGCAGCTTGGCCATAGGTATTGGCTCCTACAATGAGCAGTTCTTC. Translation: CASSLAIGIGSYNEQFF. This sequence joins TRBV5-5 and TRBJ2-1; no firm D call. Germline V gene sequence: CDR1 SGHKS, CDR2 YYEKEE (reference sequence). The CDR3 loop spans 17 amino acids. Trimming took off 0 bases at V and 0 bases at J, with 13 bases between the two ends.

This chain joins TRBV3-1 (or the pseudogene TRBV3-2) and TRBJ1-2, with D tentatively TRBD1 (5 bases). CDR3 length equals 13 residues. Germline-derived CDR1 and CDR2 are LGHDT and YNNKEL (reference sequence). V gave up 5 bases and J gave up 5 bases, with 12 bases separating them. The CDR3 DNA follows: TGTGCCAGCAGCGGGGCCGGGGAGTATGGCTACACCTTC. This encodes CASSGAGEYGYTF.

This sequence joins TRBV5-1 and TRBJ1-2, with TRBD1 identical over 8 bases. This CDR3 comprises 14 residues. Germline lookup yields CDR1 SGHRS and CDR2 YFSETQ. The junction had 7 bases not matched to a gene; V was cut back by 3 bases and J by 6 bases. Written as DNA, the CDR3 is TGCGCCAGCAGCTCGACAGGGGAGATCGATGGCTACACCTTC. Protein product: CASSSTGEIDGYTF. Together with reference TRBV5-1 and TRBJ1-2, the CDR3 gives the full variable domain: KAGVTQTPRYLIKTRGQQVTLSCSPISGHRSVSWYQQTPGQGLQFLFEYFSETQRNKGNFPGRFSGRQFSNSRSEMNVSTLELGDSALYLCASSSTGEIDGYTFGSGTRLTVV.

The J gene is TRBJ2-1, the V gene TRBV30; 7 nucleotides match TRBD2. The CDR3 covers 14 residues. Trimming took 5 bases from V and 6 from J; bases not matched to a gene: 10. The germline CDR1 and CDR2 sequences are GTSNPN and SVGIG (reference sequence). CDR3 nucleotides: TGTGCCTGGGGTACGACTAGCTCGCTCAATGAGCAGTTCTTC. As protein: CAWGTTSSLNEQFF.

CDR3 amino acids: CASSLRASPSYEQYF. The CDR3, as DNA: TGTGCCAGCAGCTTAAGGGCCAGTCCCTCCTACGAGCAGTACTTC. The chain employs TRBV7-8 and TRBJ2-7; D remains ambiguous. Germline V gene sequence: CDR1 SGHVS, CDR2 FQNEAQ. With 2 bases removed from V and 0 bases from J, the gap between germline ends came to 11 bases. CDR3 length equals 15 residues.

This chain links TRBV7-9 with TRBJ2-1; 13 bases are a match to TRBD2. The CDR3 consists of 16 residues. V was clipped by 6 bases and J by 8 bases; unmatched bases: 10. Germline values: CDR1 SEHNR, CDR2 FQNEAQ (reference sequence). CDR3 DNA sequence: TGTGCCAGCAGACCCGGACTAGCGGGGGTGGGAGATGAGCAGTTCTTC. This sequence encodes CASRPGLAGVGDEQFF.

This chain connects TRBV20-1 to TRBJ2-1; D ambiguous. Germline loops: CDR1 DFQATT, CDR2 SNEGSKA (reference sequence). The V end lost 3 bases, the J end lost 5 bases, and 14 bases lay between the germline ends. This CDR3 contains 14 residues. CDR3 sequence: CSASFGTVNNEQFF. The CDR3, as DNA: TGCAGTGCTAGTTTTGGTACAGTGAACAATGAGCAGTTCTTC.

The chain links TRBV5-1 to TRBJ2-7; maybe TRBD2 (6 bases). The CDR3 has 14 amino acids. Trimming took 4 bases from V and 3 from J, leaving 14 bases between them. Germline V gene sequence: CDR1 SGHRS, CDR2 YFSETQ. The CDR3 sequence: CASSPGTGSYEQYF. In DNA form, the CDR3 reads TGCGCCAGCAGCCCCGGGACTGGGAGCTACGAGCAGTACTTC.

The chain has TRBV5-6 and TRBJ2-7; 8 bases are a match to TRBD2. V shed 4 bases, J shed 5 bases, and the junction held 11 bases outside the gene matches. The CDR3 length is 15 residues. The germline CDR1 and CDR2 sequences are SGHDT and YYEEEE. This chain's CDR3 is CASSPATGGPHEQYF. CDR3 nucleotides: TGTGCCAGCAGCCCGGCGACGGGAGGGCCCCACGAGCAGTACTTC. Variable domain in full (rest from reference TRBV5-6 and TRBJ2-7): DAGVTQSPTHLIKTRGQQVTLRCSPKSGHDTVSWYQQALGQGPQFIFQYYEEEERQRGNFPDRFSGHQFPNYSSELNVNALLLGDSALYLCASSPATGGPHEQYFGPGTRLTVT.

This chain links TRBV3-1 (or the pseudogene TRBV3-2) with TRBJ1-2, with unresolved D. Trimming left V 5 bases short and J 2 bases short, with 12 bases between. The CDR3 is 14 residues long. CDR1 and CDR2 (germline): LGHDT, YNNKEL (reference sequence). The CDR3 DNA reads TGTGCCAGCAGCGTCCGGGGAGCCAACTATGGCTACACCTTC. Its translation is CASSVRGANYGYTF.

CDR3 in amino acids: CASSPGLAGQETQYF. The CDR3 bases are TGTGCCAGCAGCCCCGGACTAGCGGGGCAAGAGACCCAGTACTTC. The chain employs TRBV6-2 or TRBV6-3 and TRBJ2-5; 12 nucleotides align to TRBD2. Germline V gene sequence: CDR1 MNHEY, CDR2 SVGEGT. V lost 6 bases, J lost 2 bases, and 4 bases stayed unmatched. The CDR3 covers 15 residues.

CDR3 region: CSVDEYGYWQFF. CDR3 in DNA: TGCAGCGTTGACGAATACGGGTACTGGCAGTTCTTC. The J gene is TRBJ2-1, the V gene TRBV29-1, with D hard to call. The CDR3 runs to 12 residues. Per germline, CDR1 SQVTM and CDR2 ANQGSEA. The germline V and J ends were trimmed by 3 bases and 12 bases, with 15 bases remaining between them.

The V gene is TRBV28, the J gene TRBJ1-5; no clear D gene. The CDR3 extends over 14 amino acids. The germline V gene encodes CDR1 MDHEN and CDR2 SYDVKM. V was clipped by 4 bases and J by 2 bases, with 9 bases between them. The CDR3 region has the DNA TGTGCCAGCAGTTCCGGGAGCGGCAATCAGCCCCAGCATTTT. This gives the protein CASSSGSGNQPQHF.